Each of the 32 T cell receptor beta chains below was sequenced from the same sample in a study of tissue T cells after allogeneic stem cell transplantation (dated by TCRdb to between 2021 and 2024). Receptor amplification or capture employed the immunoSEQ multiplex PCR assay. TCRdb obtained this table from immuneACCESS and retained in-frame rearrangements with V and J assigned. These tables miss some clones; where compared with another copy, unresolved V genes account for less than half of the shortfall, and the remainder is unexplained. The sample yields about 3,300 clones; 64% were counted once. Of the sample, more than 20% falls within the top ten clones. The time point label on this specimen signifies: human tissue collected at research (rapid) autopsy. Over a roughly 3-year period, about seven adult allo-HCT recipients who had steroid-refractory GVHD were prospectively enrolled in a research-autopsy study.

The input for sequencing was jejunal tissue, taken at autopsy. These receptor sequences come from a male patient older than 55 with steroid-refractory graft-versus-host disease after an allogeneic stem cell transplant. Some T cells may have been brought in with the graft after a transplant.

A single count supports this clone. A far larger clone lies a single base away; this is likely a read error. This chain joins TRBV7-2 and TRBJ1-5; D is ambiguous. CDR3 size: 13 residues. The V end lost 2 bases, the J end lost 4 bases, and 6 bases lay between the germline ends. Germline V gene sequence: CDR1 SGHTA, CDR2 FQGNSA. The CDR3 protein is CASSLRGNQPQHF. CDR3 nucleotides: TGTGCCAGCAGCTTACGGGGAAATCAGCCCCAGCATTTT.

The rearrangement uses TRBV7-2 and TRBJ2-1, with TRBD2 as a possible D gene (6 bases). The CDR3 totals 14 residues. Germline V gene lookup returns CDR1 SGHTA and CDR2 FQGNSA. Between the trimmed V and J ends, which lost 7 bases and 0 bases, there was a span of 10 bases. DNA for the CDR3: TGTGCCAGCACCCCCGGGGGCTCCTACAATGAGCAGTTCTTC. Translation: CASTPGGSYNEQFF.

The rearrangement links TRBV6-4 to TRBJ2-1; the match to TRBD2 covers 9 bases. Germline V lookup: CDR1 MRHNA, CDR2 SNTAGT. Trimming removed 0 bases from V and 8 bases from J; junction bases left unmatched: 8. The CDR3 covers 16 residues. CDR3 residues: CASSDSTAGGKDEQFF. DNA of the CDR3: TGTGCCAGCAGTGACTCGACAGCGGGGGGCAAGGATGAGCAGTTCTTC.

The chain combines TRBV10-3 with TRBJ2-2; D gene uncertain. The CDR3 spans 12 residues. V lost 4 bases, J lost 2 bases, and 2 bases lay in between. Germline CDR1 and CDR2: ENHRY and SYGVKD. CDR3 bases: TGTGCCATCAGTGGCAACACCGGGGAGCTGTTTTTT. Residues: CAISGNTGELFF.

The chain is built from TRBV2 and TRBJ1-3; 9 bases fit TRBD1. The V gene's germline CDR1 is SNHLY and CDR2 FYNNEI. The CDR3 sequence is 12 residues long. V was pared by 9 bases and J by 8 bases, with 5 bases of the junction left unmatched. CDR3 region: CASGQGTYTIYF. Here the CDR3 DNA reads TGTGCCAGTGGACAGGGGACTTACACCATATATTTT.

As to this clone: The sample holds other DNA sequences that translate to the same CDR3. The rearrangement joins TRBV20-1 to TRBJ2-5; D unresolved. CDR3 length: 10 amino acids. Germline loops: CDR1 DFQATT, CDR2 SNEGSKA (reference sequence). V gave up 6 bases and J gave up 1 base, with 3 bases separating them. The CDR3 nucleotides read TGCAGTGCCCCCCAAGAGACCCAGTACTTC. Encoded protein: CSAPQETQYF.

This clone was counted only a few times. The rearrangement uses TRBV12-3 or TRBV12-4 and TRBJ1-2; 7 nucleotides line up with TRBD1. The V gene end was trimmed by 9 bases and the J gene end by 7 bases; junction bases not matched to a gene: 5. This CDR3 has 11 residues. Here the CDR3 DNA reads TGTGCCAGTACAGGGGTAGGTGGCTACACCTTC. Translating it yields CASTGVGGYTF.

The chain employs TRBV6-5 and TRBJ1-2; no clear D. The germline CDR1 and CDR2 sequences are MNHEY and SVGAGI. The V end was cut by 0 bases, the J end by 7 bases, with 9 bases between. The CDR3 has 13 residues. The CDR3 is CASSYSALRGYTF. In nucleotides, the CDR3 is TGTGCCAGCAGTTACTCAGCCTTACGTGGCTACACCTTC.

The V and J genes are TRBV27 and TRBJ1-2; 9 bases fit TRBD1. The junction had 9 bases not matched to a gene; V was cut back by 4 bases and J by 9 bases. CDR1 is MNHEY and CDR2 is SMNVEV in the germline V gene (reference sequence). This CDR3 has 14 amino acids. The CDR3 loop is CASSSWDRASSYTF. The CDR3 region has the DNA TGTGCCAGCAGTTCTTGGGACAGGGCCAGTAGCTACACCTTC.

The V and J genes are TRBV20-1 and TRBJ2-3; no reliable D call. V lost 5 bases, J lost 6 bases, and 6 bases lay in between. This CDR3 is 10 amino acids long. Germline V lookup: CDR1 DFQATT, CDR2 SNEGSKA (reference sequence). This CDR3 is CSAFTDTQYF. As DNA, the CDR3 is TGCAGTGCTTTTACGGATACGCAGTATTTT.

By sample share, this clone is medium-sized. The chain recombines TRBV6-5 with TRBJ2-1; D gene unclear. CDR1 is MNHEY, CDR2 SVGAGI, per germline. The CDR3 has 10 residues. Deletions cut 8 bases from V and 6 bases from J, with 5 bases between. CDR3 protein: CASSPNEQFF. The CDR3 DNA is TGTGCCAGCTCACCCAATGAGCAGTTCTTC.

The chain joins TRBV7-9 to TRBJ2-4; D could derive from TRBD1 or TRBD2 (5 bases each). The germline V gene has CDR1 SEHNR and CDR2 FQNEAQ (reference sequence). The V end lost 1 base, the J end lost 0 bases, and 19 bases lay between the germline ends. The CDR3 has 19 amino acids. The CDR3 DNA reads as TGTGCCAGCAGCTTAGGTGAGGGGCGAACAACCCTAGCCAAAAACATTCAGTACTTC. Translation: CASSLGEGRTTLAKNIQYF.

This chain uses TRBV7-8 with TRBJ2-3, with 8 bases matching TRBD2. The CDR3 sequence is 16 residues long. V gave up 5 bases and J gave up 0 bases; unmatched junction bases: 7. Germline loops: CDR1 SGHVS, CDR2 FQNEAQ. The CDR3 DNA reads TGTGCCAGCAGCCTCAACGGGGGGGCCAGCACAGATACGCAGTATTTT. It translates to CASSLNGGASTDTQYF.

This clone turned up a few times. The CDR3 loop is CASSSDSTGELFF. DNA for the CDR3: TGTGCCAGCAGTTCGGATTCCACCGGGGAGCTGTTTTTT. The chain recombines TRBV25-1 with TRBJ2-2; D uncertain. The V end lost 5 bases, the J end lost 4 bases, and 8 bases lay between the germline ends. The CDR3 loop spans 13 amino acids. CDR1 is MGHDK, CDR2 SYGVNS, per germline.

Only one count was recorded for this clone. The rearrangement links TRBV18 to TRBJ1-6; 9 bases map to TRBD1. Trimming took 6 bases from V and 6 from J; bases not matched to a gene: 9. The CDR3 totals 16 residues. Germline V gene data show CDR1 as KGHSH and CDR2 as LQKENI. This CDR3 is CASSTGTGNFNSPLHF. The CDR3 DNA follows: TGTGCCAGCTCTACCGGGACAGGGAATTTTAATTCACCCCTCCACTTT.

This chain uses TRBV5-1 with TRBJ2-2; 8 nucleotides match TRBD1. With V trimmed by 0 bases and J by 1 base, 11 bases remained unmatched. The CDR3 has 19 residues. Germline loops: CDR1 SGHRS, CDR2 YFSETQ. The DNA for the CDR3 is TGCGCCAGCAGCTTGGGAAGAGGAACCGGGACAGGGAACACCGGGGAGCTGTTTTTT. Amino acids: CASSLGRGTGTGNTGELFF.

V is TRBV4-2 and J is TRBJ1-5; a possible D gene is TRBD1 (6 bases). The V gene's germline CDR1 is LGHNA and CDR2 YNFKEQ. V shed 0 bases and J shed 6 bases, with 12 bases lying between them. The CDR3 is 15 amino acids. The CDR3 DNA reads as TGTGCCAGCAGCCAAGAGAGGAGGGGGGTTCAGCCCCAGCATTTT. Protein: CASSQERRGVQPQHF.

This clone was seen just once. For the CDR3, the DNA is TGTGCCAGCTCCTCGGGACAGGGAGGGAAAGAAAAACTGTTTTTT. It yields the protein CASSSGQGGKEKLFF. The gene calls are TRBV19 and TRBJ1-4; 9 bases map to TRBD1. J was trimmed by 8 bases and V by 9 bases; bases with no gene match: 13. This CDR3 comprises 15 residues. Germline V CDR1 and CDR2: LNHDA, SQIVND (reference sequence).

The CDR3, as DNA: TGTGCCAGCAGCTCCTGGGGGAACACCGGGGAGCTGTTTTTT. Protein sequence: CASSSWGNTGELFF. The J gene is TRBJ2-2, the V gene TRBV7-9; D not resolved. In germline, CDR1 is SEHNR, CDR2 FQNEAQ (reference sequence). This CDR3 has 14 amino acids. Trimming stripped 4 bases from V and 1 base from J, with 7 bases between. The full variable domain, rest sourced from reference TRBV7-9 and TRBJ2-2, is DTGVSQNPRHKITKRGQNVTFRCDPISEHNRLYWYRQTLGQGPEFLTYFQNEAQLEKSRLLSDRFSAERPKGSFSTLEIQRTEQGDSAMYLCASSSWGNTGELFFGEGSRLTVL.

The V call is TRBV12-5, the J call TRBJ2-2; D tentatively reads TRBD1 or TRBD2 (6 bases each). Per the germline V gene, CDR1 is LGHNT and CDR2 is FRNRAP. V dropped 5 bases and J dropped 0 bases, with 19 bases sitting between them. The CDR3 loop spans 18 amino acids. CDR3 sequence: CASGRRGDPTTNTGELFF. CDR3 DNA: TGTGCTAGTGGTCGAAGGGGGGACCCGACTACGAACACCGGGGAGCTGTTTTTT.

CDR3 sequence reads: CASSVDVYNEQFF. The CDR3 nucleotides read TGTGCTAGTTCGGTTGACGTATACAATGAGCAGTTCTTC. The chain links TRBV12-5 to TRBJ2-1; D ambiguous. CDR1 is LGHNT, CDR2 FRNRAP, per germline. This CDR3 is 13 amino acids long. V was cut by 8 bases and J by 4 bases, with 12 bases left in between. Looking up the rest from reference TRBV12-5 and TRBJ2-1 gives the full variable domain: DARVTQTPRHKVTEMGQEVTMRCQPILGHNTVFWYRQTMMQGLELLAYFRNRAPLDDSGMPKDRFSAEMPDATLATLKIQPSEPRDSAVYFCASSVDVYNEQFFGPGTRLTVL.

This chain connects TRBV14 to TRBJ2-3; no clear D. The CDR3 consists of 11 residues. Between the trimmed V and J ends, which lost 0 bases and 9 bases, there was a span of 4 bases. CDR1 and CDR2 (germline): SGHDN, FVKESK. The CDR3 region has the DNA TGTGCCAGCAGCCAAGAGTGGACGCAGTATTTT. Encoded protein: CASSQEWTQYF.

V and J are TRBV6-2 or TRBV6-3 and TRBJ2-7; D could derive from TRBD1 or TRBD2 (6 bases each). Trimming shortened V by 1 base and J by 5 bases, and 15 bases separated the two germline ends. The CDR3 loop spans 15 amino acids. Germline V gene sequence: CDR1 MNHEY, CDR2 SVGEGT. In nucleotides, the CDR3 is TGTGCCAGCAGTTACTATTTTGGGGGGCAAAACGAGCAGTACTTC. Translation gives CASSYYFGGQNEQYF.

This chain connects TRBV7-8 to TRBJ1-5; no firm D call. Trimming shortened V by 5 bases and J by 3 bases, and 14 bases separated the two germline ends. CDR3 length: 15 amino acids. Germline V CDR1 and CDR2: SGHVS, FQNEAQ. The CDR3 sequence is CASSADRAFNQPQHF. In DNA, the CDR3 is TGTGCCAGCAGCGCCGACCGGGCCTTCAATCAGCCCCAGCATTTT.

The chain joins TRBV3-1 (or the pseudogene TRBV3-2) to TRBJ2-5; perhaps TRBD2 as D (7 bases). The V and J ends lost 4 bases and 5 bases respectively, with 17 bases between them. The V gene's germline CDR1 is LGHDT and CDR2 YNNKEL (reference sequence). CDR3 length: 15 residues. The CDR3 DNA follows: TGTGCCAGCAGCCGTAGGGGGGAGGGCCTGGAGACCCAGTACTTC. The encoded protein is CASSRRGEGLETQYF.

The chain uses TRBV6-6 and TRBJ2-7, with D possibly called TRBD1 or TRBD2 (6 bases each). Trimming cost V 6 bases and J 7 bases, with 19 bases left between them. The CDR3 is 14 amino acids. Germline V lookup: CDR1 MNHNY, CDR2 SVGAGI (reference sequence). In nucleotides, the CDR3 is TGTGCCAGCAGGTTCGGGGGCGGTTCCAGGGAGCAGTACTTC. This sequence encodes CASRFGGGSREQYF.

J is TRBJ2-5 and V is TRBV9; the D gene is possibly TRBD1 (6 bases). CDR3 size: 14 residues. V dropped 3 bases and J dropped 5 bases, with 14 bases sitting between them. In germline, CDR1 is SGDLS, CDR2 YYNGEE. The CDR3 nucleotides read TGTGCCAGCAGCGCCGGGACAAGGGGGGAGACCCAGTACTTC. Its protein is CASSAGTRGETQYF. Combining the CDR3 with reference TRBV9 and TRBJ2-5 gives the whole variable domain DSGVTQTPKHLITATGQRVTLRCSPRSGDLSVYWYQQSLDQGLQFLIQYYNGEERAKGNILERFSAQQFPDLHSELNLSSLELGDSALYFCASSAGTRGETQYFGPGTRLLVL.

The CDR3 region is CASSLSPNSYEQYF. DNA of the CDR3: TGTGCCAGCAGTTTATCCCCAAACAGCTACGAGCAGTACTTC. The rearrangement joins TRBV27 to TRBJ2-7; no definite D call. This CDR3 has 14 residues. V was trimmed by 0 bases and J by 3 bases, leaving 9 bases between them. CDR1 and CDR2 from the germline V gene are MNHEY and SMNVEV (reference sequence).

The V call is TRBV3-1 (or the pseudogene TRBV3-2), the J call TRBJ1-1; no clear D gene. Germline loops: CDR1 LGHDT, CDR2 YNNKEL (reference sequence). This CDR3 contains 12 residues. Trimming took off 0 bases at V and 6 bases at J, with 5 bases between the two ends. CDR3 sequence reads: CASSQERAEAFF. DNA for the CDR3: TGTGCCAGCAGCCAAGAAAGGGCTGAAGCTTTCTTT.

The chain has TRBV6-5 and TRBJ2-7; the match to TRBD2 covers 10 bases. The CDR3 extends over 14 amino acids. Germline CDR1 reads MNHEY; CDR2 reads SVGAGI. The V and J ends lost 5 bases and 8 bases, in that order; junction bases with no gene match: 9. The CDR3 reads CASSKSGGAEKQYF. The CDR3 DNA reads as TGTGCCAGCAGTAAGAGCGGGGGGGCAGAGAAGCAGTACTTC.

Regarding this clone: This same CDR3 is encoded by further DNA sequences in the sample. The chain recombines TRBV12-3 or TRBV12-4 with TRBJ2-7, with TRBD2 matching 7 bases. J gave up 4 bases and V 5 bases, and 2 bases lay outside the gene matches. This CDR3 comprises 12 residues. The CDR3 region has the DNA TGTGCCAGCAGTCCGGGGGGTTACGAGCAGTACTTC. This codes for CASSPGGYEQYF.

The chain is built from TRBV24-1 and TRBJ2-5; D is perhaps TRBD1 (5 bases). There are 12 residues in the CDR3. With 4 bases removed from V and 8 bases from J, the gap between germline ends came to 10 bases. Germline assignment: CDR1 KGHDR and CDR2 SFDVKD. The CDR3 coding sequence is TGTGCCACCAGTGACCAGGGTCCTACCCAGTACTTC. Protein sequence: CATSDQGPTQYF.